Listed below are T cell receptor beta chains from one sample, sequenced in a study of cytomegalovirus exposure and HLA in healthy donors. This table comes from immunoSEQ multiplex PCR, and its TCRdb copy is limited to in-frame clones, with some not included. This table holds 86,000 or so clones, 90% to 96% found once. The specimen was PBMCs. The receptors were sampled from a man younger than 30 in good health and CMV-seropositive. Each CDR3 is given with its conserved first and last residue.

TRBV10-3	CAIMTIDTQYF
TRBV5-1	CASSSADRFGGELFF
TRBV9	CASSVMPSDTDTQYF
TRBV6-1	CASSGTVEPVETQYF
TRBV29-1	CSAMDRSGNTIYF
TRBV5-4	CASSLWDRDYGYTF
TRBV29-1	CSVVMYHAGFEKLFF
TRBV29-1	CSVFGTGGAQGYGYTF
TRBV15	CATSRVPGTDTQYF
TRBV5-1	CASSLSGVNTEAFF
TRBV7-2	CASRPAGISYEQYF
TRBV9	CASSVGPRGNEQYF
TRBV7-9	CASSLRVTWEVHEQFF